One sample yielded the 10 T cell receptor beta chains listed below, sequenced in a study of identical twins. TCRdb ran MiXCR on the 5' RACE reads and lists one entry per CDR3 protein. This table holds under 300,000 distinct CDR3 sequences, about 12% found once. The data also belong to a second study, concerning yellow fever vaccine responses in identical twins.

Source material: memory (CD45RO+) T cells sorted from blood. These TCRs come from a woman aged 18-29 years in good health.

The rearrangement joins TRBV15 to TRBJ2-5, with D possibly matching TRBD2 (7 bases). Looked up from germline, CDR1 is LNHNV and CDR2 is YYDKDF (reference sequence). Deletions cut 2 bases from V and 1 base from J, with 11 bases between. This CDR3 has 15 amino acids. The CDR3 nucleotides read TGTGCCACCAGCAGAAGGGGGGGGTTCCAAGAGACCCAGTACTTC. It specifies CATSRRGGFQETQYF.

The rearrangement links TRBV14 to TRBJ2-5; TRBD1 matches 7 bases. Germline loops: CDR1 SGHDN, CDR2 FVKESK. CDR3 size: 13 residues. The J segment lost 9 bases and the V segment lost 1 base, leaving 5 bases of the junction unmatched. CDR3 sequence: CASSQAWTGPQYF. In nucleotides, the CDR3 is TGTGCCAGCAGCCAAGCCTGGACAGGTCCCCAGTACTTC. The entire variable domain, with the rest obtained from reference TRBV14 and TRBJ2-5, is as follows: EAGVTQFPSHSVIEKGQTVTLRCDPISGHDNLYWYRRVMGKEIKFLLHFVKESKQDESGMPNNRFLAERTGGTYSTLKVQPAELEDSGVYFCASSQAWTGPQYFGPGTRLLVL.

In its sample, this clonotype was seen many times. CDR3 bases: TGCAGTGCTAGTGGTACAGGGGCGTCCGGAAACACCATATATTTT. Amino acid sequence: CSASGTGASGNTIYF. The chain combines TRBV20-1 with TRBJ1-3; 7 bases map to TRBD1. Germline CDR1 reads DFQATT; CDR2 reads SNEGSKA (reference sequence). The V and J ends lost 3 bases and 4 bases, in that order; junction bases with no gene match: 9. The CDR3 totals 15 residues.

This clonotype was seen a few times. This sequence joins TRBV20-1 and TRBJ2-3; TRBD2 matches 7 bases. V was clipped by 6 bases and J by 4 bases; unmatched bases: 7. The CDR3 totals 13 residues. The germline gives CDR1 DFQATT, CDR2 SNEGSKA (reference sequence). The CDR3 DNA reads as TGCAGTGCCGGGTTGGCGGGAGCAGATACGCAGTATTTT. Translation gives CSAGLAGADTQYF.

This clonotype was counted a few times. V and J are TRBV7-9 and TRBJ2-1; 13 positions match TRBD2. V lost 0 bases and J lost 6; bases outside the gene matches: 5. The CDR3 spans 17 residues. CDR1 and CDR2 (germline): SEHNR, FQNEAQ (reference sequence). Written as DNA, the CDR3 is TGTGCCAGCAGCTTAGCCCTACTAGCGGGAGGGAGCAATGAGCAGTTCTTC. Translation gives CASSLALLAGGSNEQFF. Using reference TRBV7-9 and TRBJ2-1 for the parts outside the CDR3, the full variable domain is DTGVSQNPRHKITKRGQNVTFRCDPISEHNRLYWYRQTLGQGPEFLTYFQNEAQLEKSRLLSDRFSAERPKGSFSTLEIQRTEQGDSAMYLCASSLALLAGGSNEQFFGPGTRLTVL.

This clonotype has at least ten counts. The gene calls are TRBV7-9 and TRBJ2-3; 11 nucleotides match TRBD1. V lost 4 bases, J lost 2 bases, and 5 bases stayed unmatched. This CDR3 region has 16 residues. CDR1 and CDR2 (germline): SEHNR, FQNEAQ (reference sequence). CDR3: CASSSRDRGFTDTQYF. The CDR3 region has the DNA TGTGCCAGCAGCTCCCGGGACAGGGGGTTCACAGATACGCAGTATTTT.

CDR3 bases: TGTGCCAGCAGTTTCGGTGCGTCAGGAGGCTACACCTTC. This sequence encodes CASSFGASGGYTF. The chain joins TRBV27 to TRBJ1-2; D is unclear. Germline lookup yields CDR1 MNHEY and CDR2 SMNVEV (reference sequence). V lost 3 bases and J lost 8, with 13 bases in between. The CDR3 is 13 amino acids.

This clonotype was seen a few times. The gene calls are TRBV6-5 and TRBJ2-1; D may match TRBD1 or TRBD2 (6 bases each). The CDR3 runs to 18 residues. Germline lookup yields CDR1 MNHEY and CDR2 SVGAGI. With 2 bases removed from V and 4 bases from J, the gap between germline ends came to 21 bases. The CDR3 here is CASSYNARPGARYNEQFF. CDR3 in DNA: TGTGCCAGCAGTTACAACGCCCGTCCGGGGGCGCGGTACAATGAGCAGTTCTTC.

This clonotype has at least ten counts. The rearrangement uses TRBV29-1 and TRBJ2-3, with D perhaps given as TRBD1 or TRBD2 (6 bases each). Germline CDR1 reads SQVTM; CDR2 reads ANQGSEA. This CDR3 is 13 amino acids long. V was pared by 7 bases and J by 1 base, with 12 bases between. The CDR3 here is CSGGASGTDTQYF. The CDR3 region has the DNA TGCAGCGGGGGGGCTAGCGGCACAGATACGCAGTATTTT.

Regarding this clonotype: Mismatch with germline at one junction end may stem from a read error. The V gene is TRBV7-7, the J gene TRBJ2-5, with 11 positions matching TRBD2. Germline V gene data show CDR1 as SSHAT and CDR2 as FNYEAQ (reference sequence). CDR3 size: 14 residues. CDR3 DNA: TGTGCTAGCAGTTTTCTAGCGGGAGGAGAGACCCAGTACTTC. Translated, it gives CASSFLAGGETQYF.